A single T cell receptor (beta chain) is shown here with its context. As yet, its antigen is unknown. Trimming pared 4 bases from V and 11 bases from J, leaving 18 bases between. This CDR3 is 13 amino acids long. Germline CDR1 SGHRS, CDR2 YFSETQ. Sequenced by immunoSEQ multiplex PCR; TCRdb stores in-frame clones only, minus some. The sample includes roughly 170,000 clones, approximately 60% of them seen just once. The data belong to a study of shared clonotypes between healthy human individuals. Notes on the study in general: Rarefaction curves obtained for sorted subsets showed sequencing incomplete despite large depth.

The sequence was obtained from a man under 40 in good health. The chain employs TRBV5-1 and TRBJ1-1; TRBD1 is a possible D gene (6 bases). The sequenced material came from memory CD4+ T cells sorted from blood. Noted subset: CD45RA-negative fraction. CDR3 sequence reads: CASSLNQGRVAFF. Written as DNA, the CDR3 is TGCGCCAGCAGCCTTAATCAGGGGCGCGTGGCTTTCTTT.